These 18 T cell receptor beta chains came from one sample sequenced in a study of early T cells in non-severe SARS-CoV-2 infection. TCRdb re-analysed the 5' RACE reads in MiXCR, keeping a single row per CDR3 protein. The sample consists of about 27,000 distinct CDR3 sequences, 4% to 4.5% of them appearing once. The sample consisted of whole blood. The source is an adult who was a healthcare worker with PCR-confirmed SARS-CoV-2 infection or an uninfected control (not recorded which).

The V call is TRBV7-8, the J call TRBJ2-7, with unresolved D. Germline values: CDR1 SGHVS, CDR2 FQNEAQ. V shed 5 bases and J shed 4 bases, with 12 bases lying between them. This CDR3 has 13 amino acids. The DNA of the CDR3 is TGTGCCAGCAGCCCGTACCCAGTTTACGAGCAGTACTTC. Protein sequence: CASSPYPVYEQYF.

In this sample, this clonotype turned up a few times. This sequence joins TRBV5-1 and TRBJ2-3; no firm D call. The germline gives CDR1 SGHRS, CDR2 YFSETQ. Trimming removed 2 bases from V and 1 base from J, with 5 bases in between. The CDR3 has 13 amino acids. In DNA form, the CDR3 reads TGCGCCAGCAGCTTAGTAGGCACAGATACGCAGTATTTT. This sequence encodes CASSLVGTDTQYF.

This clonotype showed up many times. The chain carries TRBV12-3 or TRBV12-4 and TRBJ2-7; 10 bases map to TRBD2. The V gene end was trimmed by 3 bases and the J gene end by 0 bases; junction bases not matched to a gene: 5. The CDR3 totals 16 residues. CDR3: CASSFGASGSSYEQYF. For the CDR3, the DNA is TGTGCCAGCAGTTTCGGGGCTAGCGGGAGCTCCTACGAGCAGTACTTC.

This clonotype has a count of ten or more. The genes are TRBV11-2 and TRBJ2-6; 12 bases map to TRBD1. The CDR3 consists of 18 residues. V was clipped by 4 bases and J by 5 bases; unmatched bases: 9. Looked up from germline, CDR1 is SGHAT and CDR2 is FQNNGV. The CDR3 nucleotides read TGTGCCAGCAGCTCGGCCGGGACAGGGGGCTTTAGGGCCAACGTCCTGACTTTC. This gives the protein CASSSAGTGGFRANVLTF.

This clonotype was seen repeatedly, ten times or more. CDR3 residues: CASSRTGTNSYNEQFF. The CDR3 bases are TGCGCCAGCAGCCGTACCGGGACTAACAGCTACAATGAGCAGTTCTTC. The rearrangement links TRBV5-1 to TRBJ2-1; 7 bases line up with TRBD2. CDR3 length equals 16 residues. V was clipped by 4 bases and J by 3 bases; unmatched bases: 10. CDR1 SGHRS and CDR2 YFSETQ come from the germline V gene.

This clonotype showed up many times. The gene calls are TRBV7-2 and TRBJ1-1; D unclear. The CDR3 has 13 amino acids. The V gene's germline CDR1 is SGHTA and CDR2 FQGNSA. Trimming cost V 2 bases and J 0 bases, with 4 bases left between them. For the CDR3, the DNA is TGTGCCAGCAGCTTAAAAGTGAACACTGAAGCTTTCTTT. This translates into CASSLKVNTEAFF. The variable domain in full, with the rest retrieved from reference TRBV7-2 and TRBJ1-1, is GAGVSQSPSNKVTEKGKDVELRCDPISGHTALYWYRQSLGQGLEFLIYFQGNSAPDKSGLPSDRFSAERTGGSVSTLTIQRTQQEDSAVYLCASSLKVNTEAFFGQGTRLTVV.

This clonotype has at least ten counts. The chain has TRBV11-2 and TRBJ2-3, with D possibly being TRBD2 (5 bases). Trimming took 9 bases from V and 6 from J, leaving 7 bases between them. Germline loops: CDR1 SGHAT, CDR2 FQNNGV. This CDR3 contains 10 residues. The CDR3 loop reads CASRGDTQYF. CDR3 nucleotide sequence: TGTGCCAGTCGAGGGGATACGCAGTATTTT.

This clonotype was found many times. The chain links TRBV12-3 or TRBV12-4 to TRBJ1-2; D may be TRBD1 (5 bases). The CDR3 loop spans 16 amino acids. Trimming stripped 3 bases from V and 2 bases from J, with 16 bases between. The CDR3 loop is CASSFELGGRNYGYTF. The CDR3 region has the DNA TGTGCCAGCAGTTTTGAGCTTGGGGGACGGAACTATGGCTACACCTTC.

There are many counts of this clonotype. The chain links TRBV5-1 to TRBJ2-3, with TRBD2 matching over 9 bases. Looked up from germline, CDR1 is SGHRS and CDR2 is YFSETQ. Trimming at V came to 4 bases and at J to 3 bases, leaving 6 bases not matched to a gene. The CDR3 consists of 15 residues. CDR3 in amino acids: CASSAGTSTTDTQYF. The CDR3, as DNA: TGCGCCAGCAGCGCCGGGACTAGCACGACAGATACGCAGTATTTT.

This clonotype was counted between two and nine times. In DNA, the CDR3 is TGTGCCAGCAGCCTGTCGACCCTCTACGAGCAGTACTTC. Its translation is CASSLSTLYEQYF. The V call is TRBV3-1, the J call TRBJ2-7; D gene uncertain. Germline V gene sequence: CDR1 LGHDT, CDR2 YNNKEL (reference sequence). V lost 4 bases and J 3 bases, leaving 10 bases between the germline ends. The CDR3 sequence is 13 residues long.

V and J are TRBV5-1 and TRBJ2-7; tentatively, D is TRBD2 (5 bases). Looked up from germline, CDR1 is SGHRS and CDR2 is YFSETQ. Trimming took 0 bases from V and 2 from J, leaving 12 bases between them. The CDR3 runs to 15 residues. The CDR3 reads CASSLGGGPTYEQYF. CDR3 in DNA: TGCGCCAGCAGCTTGGGAGGCGGGCCTACCTACGAGCAGTACTTC.

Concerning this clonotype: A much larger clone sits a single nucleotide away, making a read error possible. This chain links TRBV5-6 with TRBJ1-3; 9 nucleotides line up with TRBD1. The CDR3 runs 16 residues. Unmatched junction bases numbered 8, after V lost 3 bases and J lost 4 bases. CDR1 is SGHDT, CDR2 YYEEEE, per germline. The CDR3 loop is CASSSDRGSFGNTIYF. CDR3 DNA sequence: TGTGCCAGCAGCTCGGACAGGGGAAGCTTCGGAAACACCATATATTTT.

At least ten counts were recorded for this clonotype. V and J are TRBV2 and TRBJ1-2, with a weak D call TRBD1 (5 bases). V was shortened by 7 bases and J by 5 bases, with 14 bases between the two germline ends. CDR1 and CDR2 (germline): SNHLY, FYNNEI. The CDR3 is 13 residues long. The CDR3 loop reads CASTLRVIYGYTF. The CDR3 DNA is TGTGCCAGCACCCTCAGGGTCATATATGGCTACACCTTC.

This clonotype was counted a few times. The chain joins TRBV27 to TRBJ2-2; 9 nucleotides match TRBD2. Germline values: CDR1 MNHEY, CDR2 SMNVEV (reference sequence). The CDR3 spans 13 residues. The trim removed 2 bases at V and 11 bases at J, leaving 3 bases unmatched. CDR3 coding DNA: TGTGCCAGCAGTTTACGGCGGGAGGGTGAGCTGTTTTTT. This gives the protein CASSLRREGELFF.

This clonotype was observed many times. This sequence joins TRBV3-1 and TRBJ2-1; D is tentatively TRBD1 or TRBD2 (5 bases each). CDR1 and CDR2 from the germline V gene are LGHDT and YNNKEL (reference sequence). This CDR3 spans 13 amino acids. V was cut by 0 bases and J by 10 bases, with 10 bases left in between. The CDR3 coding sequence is TGTGCCAGCAGCCAAGAAAGGGGCGGGGAGCAGTTCTTC. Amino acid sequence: CASSQERGGEQFF.

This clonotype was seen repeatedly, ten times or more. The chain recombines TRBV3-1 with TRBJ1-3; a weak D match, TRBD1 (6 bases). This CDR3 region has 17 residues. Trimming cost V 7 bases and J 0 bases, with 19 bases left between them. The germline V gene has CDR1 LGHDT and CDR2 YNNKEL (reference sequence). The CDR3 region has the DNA TGTGCCAGCACCCGAGGCGGGGGGGGCTTCTCTGGAAACACCATATATTTT. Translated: CASTRGGGGFSGNTIYF.

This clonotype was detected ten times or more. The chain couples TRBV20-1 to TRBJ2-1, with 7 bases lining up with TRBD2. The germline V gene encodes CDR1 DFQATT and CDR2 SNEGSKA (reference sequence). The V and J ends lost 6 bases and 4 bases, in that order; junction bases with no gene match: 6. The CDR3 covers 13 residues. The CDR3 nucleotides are TGCAGTGCCCTAGCGGATTCTTACAATGAGCAGTTCTTC. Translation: CSALADSYNEQFF.

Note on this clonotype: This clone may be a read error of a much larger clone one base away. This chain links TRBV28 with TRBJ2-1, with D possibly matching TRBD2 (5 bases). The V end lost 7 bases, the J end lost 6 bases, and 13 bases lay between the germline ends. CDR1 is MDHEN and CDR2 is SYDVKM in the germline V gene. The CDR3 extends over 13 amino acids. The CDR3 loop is CASMGVAPNEQFF. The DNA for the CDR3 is TGTGCCAGCATGGGAGTGGCCCCCAATGAGCAGTTCTTC.